Reported below is one TCR beta chain. What it binds is not known. These data come from a study of vaccination and CD4 T cells after COVID-19. Study-level results: Median SARS-CoV-2-reactive clonotype numbers went up from approximately 23 to 38, but not significantly.

Germline CDR1 and CDR2: DFQATT and SNEGSKA (reference sequence). The germline V and J ends were trimmed by 0 bases and 2 bases, with 8 bases remaining between them. This CDR3 contains 14 residues. TCRdb analysed the PCR reads with MiXCR anew, one entry per CDR3 protein. The table includes 12,000 to 15,000 distinct CDR3 sequences, 69% detected once. This sequence originates from a human donor who had recovered from COVID-19. The specimen was CD4+ T cells from blood, collected after SARS-CoV-2 vaccination. This rearrangement joins TRBV20-1 to TRBJ2-4; D is unresolved. The CDR3 here is CSARDTAPKNIQYF. CDR3 DNA sequence: TGCAGTGCTAGAGATACAGCCCCCAAAAACATTCAGTACTTC.